A single sample is the source of the 17 T cell receptor beta chains below, sequenced in a study of patients and donors after allogeneic stem cell transplantation. Using its own MiXCR run on the RT-PCR reads, TCRdb lists one record per CDR3 protein. The sample holds about 7,100 distinct CDR3 sequences, roughly 13% seen once. The sample taken for sequencing was blood, either unsorted or a sorted T cell fraction (not recorded which). The receptors stem from a human donor who was either an allogeneic HSCT recipient or a stem cell or donor lymphocyte infusion donor (not recorded which). It is not recorded whose cells these are; they may come from a transplant donor.

This clonotype was counted ten times or more. DNA of the CDR3: TGCAGTGCTAGTCCCGGACAGGGCACTGAAGCTTTCTTT. This gives the protein CSASPGQGTEAFF. The rearrangement links TRBV20-1 to TRBJ1-1, with 8 bases fitting TRBD1. The CDR3 is 13 amino acids. With V trimmed by 3 bases and J by 4 bases, 4 bases remained unmatched. CDR1 and CDR2 (germline): DFQATT, SNEGSKA (reference sequence).

V and J are TRBV9 and TRBJ1-1; 7 bases are shared with TRBD1. The germline V gene encodes CDR1 SGDLS and CDR2 YYNGEE. There are 15 residues in the CDR3. With V trimmed by 4 bases and J by 3 bases, 9 bases remained unmatched. The CDR3 region has the DNA TGTGCCAGCAGCTCCCGGAAGGGGGCAGACACTGAAGCTTTCTTT. It codes for CASSSRKGADTEAFF.

This clonotype has at least ten counts. The genes are TRBV12-3 or TRBV12-4 and TRBJ2-7; D may be TRBD1 or TRBD2 (5 bases each). V was cut by 5 bases and J by 4 bases, with 15 bases left in between. This CDR3 spans 14 amino acids. The CDR3 bases are TGTGCCAGCAGTGCGGACATCACGGGGTACGAGCAGTACTTC. Its translation is CASSADITGYEQYF.

This clonotype has ten or more counts. The chain links TRBV19 to TRBJ2-7; 8 bases are a match to TRBD1. CDR1 and CDR2 from the germline V gene are LNHDA and SQIVND (reference sequence). Trimming took 4 bases from V and 0 from J; bases not matched to a gene: 8. The CDR3 runs 16 residues. The CDR3: CASSTMGQASSYEQYF. The CDR3 DNA follows: TGTGCCAGTAGTACGATGGGACAGGCGAGCTCCTACGAGCAGTACTTC. The full variable domain, its missing parts supplied by reference TRBV19 and TRBJ2-7, is DGGITQSPKYLFRKEGQNVTLSCEQNLNHDAMYWYRQDPGQGLRLIYYSQIVNDFQKGDIAEGYSVSREKKESFPLTVTSAQKNPTAFYLCASSTMGQASSYEQYFGPGTRLTVT.

This clonotype was picked up many times. The chain combines TRBV5-6 with TRBJ2-2; no firm D call. The germline V gene encodes CDR1 SGHDT and CDR2 YYEEEE. This CDR3 has 13 amino acids. Trimming left V 2 bases short and J 7 bases short, with 9 bases between. The CDR3 region has the DNA TGTGCCAGCAGCTTATTACGGTACGGGGAGCTGTTTTTT. This encodes CASSLLRYGELFF.

This clonotype showed up just a few times. V gene TRBV7-9 combines with J gene TRBJ2-5, with 8 bases matching TRBD1. Trimming cost V 8 bases and J 5 bases; bases outside gene matches: 16. There are 16 residues in the CDR3. Germline loops: CDR1 SEHNR, CDR2 FQNEAQ (reference sequence). In DNA, the CDR3 is TGTGCCAGCCACTCCCAATCGGACAGGGATCGGGAGACCCAGTACTTC. Its protein is CASHSQSDRDRETQYF. Full variable domain (missing parts from reference TRBV7-9 and TRBJ2-5): DTGVSQNPRHKITKRGQNVTFRCDPISEHNRLYWYRQTLGQGPEFLTYFQNEAQLEKSRLLSDRFSAERPKGSFSTLEIQRTEQGDSAMYLCASHSQSDRDRETQYFGPGTRLLVL.

The rearrangement joins TRBV10-1 to TRBJ1-1, with D uncertain. The germline V and J ends were trimmed by 7 bases and 1 base, with 10 bases remaining between them. Germline CDR1 WNHNN, CDR2 SYGVQD (reference sequence). The CDR3 consists of 13 residues. The CDR3 nucleotides read TGCGCCAGCAAAAAAGGAAGGAACACTGAAGCTTTCTTT. Translated: CASKKGRNTEAFF.

The rearrangement uses TRBV6-2 or TRBV6-3 and TRBJ2-3; 9 bases map to TRBD2. Looked up from germline, CDR1 is MNHEY and CDR2 is SVGEGT. The CDR3 extends over 15 amino acids. Germline trimming cut 5 bases from V and 1 base from J; bases unmatched to any gene: 4. CDR3 protein: CASSGGREGTDTQYF. Written as DNA, the CDR3 is TGTGCCAGCAGTGGCGGGAGGGAAGGCACAGATACGCAGTATTTT.

This clonotype is medium-sized by share. The chain has TRBV20-1 and TRBJ1-1, with D unresolved. The CDR3 is 14 amino acids. CDR1 and CDR2 from the germline V gene are DFQATT and SNEGSKA (reference sequence). Deletions cut 3 bases from V and 5 bases from J, with 16 bases between. CDR3 coding DNA: TGCAGTGCTAGTGAGCCGGGATCGGGGACTGAAGCTTTCTTT. This encodes CSASEPGSGTEAFF.

This clonotype was seen at least ten times. Here the CDR3 reads CASSVTGNLYEKLFF. CDR3 nucleotide sequence: TGTGCCAGCAGCGTGACAGGGAATTTATATGAAAAACTGTTTTTT. This chain connects TRBV9 to TRBJ1-4; 7 bases align to TRBD1. Germline V lookup: CDR1 SGDLS, CDR2 YYNGEE. V lost 2 bases, J lost 6 bases, and 7 bases stayed unmatched. CDR3 size: 15 residues.

This chain connects TRBV7-9 to TRBJ1-6, with 7 bases identical to TRBD1. Per germline, CDR1 SEHNR and CDR2 FQNEAQ (reference sequence). Trimming at V came to 5 bases and at J to 9 bases, leaving 19 bases not matched to a gene. The CDR3 sequence is 18 residues long. Here the CDR3 reads CASSHHRQGRSLGSPLHF. In DNA, the CDR3 is TGTGCCAGCAGCCATCACCGACAGGGTCGTTCCTTAGGTTCACCCCTCCACTTT.

The chain is built from TRBV3-2 and TRBJ1-3; the table's D gene call, TRBD1, was not cross checked with the DNA. TRBV3-2 is shown as a pseudogene. The CDR3 contains 17 residues. Written as DNA, the CDR3 is TGTGCCAGCAGCCAAGATTTGGACAGGAGCTCTGGAAACACCATATATTTT. This sequence encodes CASSQDLDRSSGNTIYF.

This clonotype showed up many times. The genes are TRBV4-3 and TRBJ2-7; 7 bases line up with TRBD2. CDR1 LGHNA and CDR2 YSLEER come from the germline V gene. Trimming took 1 base from V and 3 from J; bases not matched to a gene: 3. The CDR3 is 14 amino acids. Here the CDR3 reads CASSQGAGDYEQYF. DNA of the CDR3: TGCGCCAGCAGCCAAGGGGCGGGGGACTACGAGCAGTACTTC.

This clonotype was seen a handful of times. This chain uses TRBV4-3 with TRBJ2-5, with D tentatively TRBD1 or TRBD2 (6 bases each). Germline V gene lookup returns CDR1 LGHNA and CDR2 YSLEER. This CDR3 is 15 amino acids long. Trimming pared 0 bases from V and 5 bases from J, leaving 13 bases between. CDR3 nucleotide sequence: TGCGCCAGCAGCCAAGAAGGGGGGAGCTGGGAGACCCAGTACTTC. Translated: CASSQEGGSWETQYF.

This clonotype was observed a few times. The chain is built from TRBV6-1 and TRBJ1-3; no firm D call. The germline CDR1 and CDR2 sequences are MNHNS and SASEGT. V was pared by 7 bases and J by 10 bases, with 20 bases between. The CDR3 is made up of 14 amino acids. DNA of the CDR3: TGTGCCAGCACCGCCGGATCCCGCTCGCTAACCATATATTTT. Translating gives CASTAGSRSLTIYF.

The chain carries TRBV20-1 and TRBJ1-1, with D uncertain. The germline CDR1 and CDR2 sequences are DFQATT and SNEGSKA (reference sequence). There are 15 residues in the CDR3. V was clipped by 1 base and J by 1 base, with 13 bases between them. As DNA, the CDR3 is TGCAGTGCTAGAGGCGAGGCGGGTTCGAACACTGAAGCTTTCTTT. Translation: CSARGEAGSNTEAFF.

This clonotype came up a few times. V usage is TRBV5-6 and J usage is TRBJ2-1, with D unclear. The CDR3 has 13 amino acids. V was pared by 0 bases and J by 9 bases, with 10 bases between. From germline, CDR1 is SGHDT and CDR2 YYEEEE. The CDR3: CASSLGPLGEQFF. CDR3 in DNA: TGTGCCAGCAGCTTGGGACCCCTAGGTGAGCAGTTCTTC.